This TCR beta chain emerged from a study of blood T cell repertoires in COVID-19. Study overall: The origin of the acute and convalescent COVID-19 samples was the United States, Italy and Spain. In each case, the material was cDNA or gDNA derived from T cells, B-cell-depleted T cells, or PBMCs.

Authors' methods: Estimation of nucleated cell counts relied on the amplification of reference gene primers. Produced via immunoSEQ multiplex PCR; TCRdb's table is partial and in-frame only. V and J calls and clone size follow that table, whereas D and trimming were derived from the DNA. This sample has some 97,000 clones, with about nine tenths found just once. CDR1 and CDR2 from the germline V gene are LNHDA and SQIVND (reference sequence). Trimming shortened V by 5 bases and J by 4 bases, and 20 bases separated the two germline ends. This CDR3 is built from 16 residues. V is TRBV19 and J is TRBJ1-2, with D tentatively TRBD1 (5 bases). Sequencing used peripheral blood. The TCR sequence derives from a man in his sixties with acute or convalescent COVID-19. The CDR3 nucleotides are TGTGCCAGTAGTGTATCGGGAGCAGGGAATTTCTATGGCTACACCTTC. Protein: CASSVSGAGNFYGYTF.